The 30 T cell receptor beta chains reported below all come from one sample, sequenced in a study of early T cells in non-severe SARS-CoV-2 infection. TCRdb passed the 5' RACE reads through MiXCR, listing each CDR3 protein once. The table includes about 80,000 distinct CDR3 sequences, roughly an eighth detected once. The input for sequencing was whole blood, taken at baseline. These receptors were taken from an adult who was a healthcare worker with PCR-confirmed SARS-CoV-2 infection or an uninfected control (not recorded which). The donor label of this sample is uncertain.

This clonotype was observed a few times. The V call is TRBV5-1, the J call TRBJ2-5, with 8 bases fitting TRBD2. CDR1 and CDR2 (germline): SGHRS, YFSETQ. V gave up 0 bases and J gave up 1 base; unmatched junction bases: 2. The length of the CDR3 is 15 residues. CDR3 protein: CASSLAGGLQETQYF. The CDR3 coding sequence is TGCGCCAGCAGCTTGGCGGGGGGGCTCCAAGAGACCCAGTACTTC.

CDR3: CAWSVYGEDQPQHF. The DNA for the CDR3 is TGTGCCTGGAGTGTATACGGGGAGGATCAGCCCCAGCATTTT. The chain uses TRBV30 and TRBJ1-5; D gene uncertain. Germline CDR1 GTSNPN, CDR2 SVGIG (reference sequence). The CDR3 contains 14 residues. V was trimmed by 0 bases and J by 5 bases, leaving 11 bases between them.

The rearrangement uses TRBV7-6 and TRBJ2-5, with 10 positions matching TRBD2. After removal of 4 bases from V and 4 bases from J, the junction contained 6 bases not matched to a gene. The CDR3 contains 15 residues. Germline values: CDR1 SGHVS, CDR2 FNYEAQ. The CDR3 DNA sequence: TGTGCCAGCAGCTATGGACTAGCGGAAAGAGAGACCCAGTACTTC. Its translation: CASSYGLAERETQYF.

This chain links TRBV20-1 with TRBJ1-5; 9 positions agree with TRBD1. This CDR3 region has 14 residues. With V trimmed by 6 bases and J by 4 bases, 7 bases remained unmatched. Looked up from germline, CDR1 is DFQATT and CDR2 is SNEGSKA (reference sequence). The CDR3 protein is CSARGTGQNQPQHF. The CDR3 DNA sequence: TGCAGTGCCCGGGGGACAGGGCAAAATCAGCCCCAGCATTTT.

This sequence joins TRBV6-5 and TRBJ2-1; tentative D call: TRBD1 (6 bases). The CDR3 sequence is 14 residues long. Trimming cost V 7 bases and J 6 bases, with 16 bases left between them. Germline V gene data show CDR1 as MNHEY and CDR2 as SVGAGI. The CDR3 loop reads CASTWGRNTNEQFF. CDR3 DNA: TGTGCCAGCACCTGGGGGCGGAATACCAATGAGCAGTTCTTC.

This chain links TRBV27 with TRBJ2-2, with D possibly TRBD1 on 5 matching bases. The CDR3 sequence is 15 residues long. V lost 8 bases and J 4 bases, leaving 17 bases between the germline ends. Germline V gives CDR1 MNHEY, CDR2 SMNVEV (reference sequence). The CDR3 DNA follows: TGTGCCAGCCGGACGGTCAGGGCGAGCACCGGGGAGCTGTTTTTT. This translates into CASRTVRASTGELFF.

This clonotype occurred a few times. This chain links TRBV10-2 with TRBJ2-2, with a possible D match to TRBD2 (5 bases). The germline V gene has CDR1 WSHSY and CDR2 SAAADI. V lost 7 bases to trimming and J lost 0 bases, with 18 bases between them. The CDR3 has 17 amino acids. The CDR3 DNA sequence: TGCGCCAGCACCATCGTGTTGGGCGGGTCGAACACCGGGGAGCTGTTTTTT. It yields the protein CASTIVLGGSNTGELFF.

This sequence joins TRBV19 and TRBJ2-7; TRBD2 matches at 11 bases. J lost 4 bases, V lost 3 bases, and 5 bases had no gene match. Germline CDR1 is LNHDA and CDR2 is SQIVND (reference sequence). The CDR3 has 15 amino acids. As DNA, the CDR3 is TGTGCCAGTAGTATCTTTAGCGGGAGGGCGTACGAGCAGTACTTC. It is translated as CASSIFSGRAYEQYF.

This clonotype was picked up a small number of times. V is TRBV7-2 and J is TRBJ2-2; D is perhaps TRBD1 (6 bases). This CDR3 contains 16 residues. V was cut by 1 base and J by 2 bases, with 11 bases left in between. In germline, CDR1 is SGHTA, CDR2 FQGNSA. The CDR3 region has the DNA TGTGCCAGCAGCTTAGTGGGGACAATTAACACCGGGGAGCTGTTTTTT. Protein product: CASSLVGTINTGELFF. Combining the CDR3 with reference TRBV7-2 and TRBJ2-2 gives the whole variable domain GAGVSQSPSNKVTEKGKDVELRCDPISGHTALYWYRQSLGQGLEFLIYFQGNSAPDKSGLPSDRFSAERTGGSVSTLTIQRTQQEDSAVYLCASSLVGTINTGELFFGEGSRLTVL.

This clonotype has a handful of counts. The chain joins TRBV12-3 or TRBV12-4 to TRBJ1-3; 7 bases align to TRBD1. J gave up 3 bases and V 5 bases, and 10 bases lay outside the gene matches. The CDR3 has 16 amino acids. The CDR3 sequence is CASSTAGTAVGNTIYF. CDR3 DNA sequence: TGTGCCAGCAGTACCGCCGGGACAGCGGTTGGAAACACCATATATTTT.

This clonotype has more than one count but fewer than ten. This chain links TRBV5-4 with TRBJ1-1; D perhaps matches TRBD1 (5 bases). The CDR3 extends over 17 amino acids. The V gene's germline CDR1 is SGHNT and CDR2 YYREEE (reference sequence). V lost 4 bases, J lost 0 bases, and 19 bases lay in between. The DNA of the CDR3 is TGTGCCAGCAGCGCCCCCGGGACGGAGACCATGAACACTGAAGCTTTCTTT. Translated, it gives CASSAPGTETMNTEAFF.

This clonotype was picked up a small number of times. This chain joins TRBV27 and TRBJ2-2; a possible D gene is TRBD2 (5 bases). Trimming cost V 4 bases and J 4 bases, with 16 bases left between them. Germline V gene data show CDR1 as MNHEY and CDR2 as SMNVEV (reference sequence). The CDR3 sequence is 16 residues long. CDR3 bases: TGTGCCAGCAGTTCCCGCGGGTGGGAGTCCACCGGGGAGCTGTTTTTT. Translated, it gives CASSSRGWESTGELFF.

As to this clonotype: A much larger clonotype is one base distant, so this may be a read error. The gene calls are TRBV6-2 or TRBV6-3 and TRBJ1-1, with D unclear. The CDR3 runs 14 residues. Per germline, CDR1 MNHEY and CDR2 SVGEGT. The CDR3 DNA reads TGTGCCAGCAGCCCCGGTGGAGGGAACACTGAAGTTTTCTTT. Amino acid sequence: CASSPGGGNTEVFF.

This clonotype was found a few times. The genes are TRBV28 and TRBJ2-7; D is possibly TRBD1 (7 bases). In germline, CDR1 is MDHEN, CDR2 SYDVKM. This CDR3 region has 15 residues. The ends were cut back, 3 bases at V and 4 bases at J, with 16 bases in the middle. CDR3 DNA sequence: TGTGCCAGCAGTTTCCCAGGAGGGGGCCGGTACGAGCAGTACTTC. It codes for CASSFPGGGRYEQYF. Together with reference TRBV28 and TRBJ2-7, the CDR3 gives the full variable domain: DVKVTQSSRYLVKRTGEKVFLECVQDMDHENMFWYRQDPGLGLRLIYFSYDVKMKEKGDIPEGYSVSREKKERFSLILESASTNQTSMYLCASSFPGGGRYEQYFGPGTRLTVT.

Ten or more counts support this clonotype. This CDR3 reads CASSPGKSGVNTEAFF. The CDR3 DNA reads TGTGCCAGCAGCCCTGGAAAATCGGGTGTGAACACTGAAGCTTTCTTT. The chain links TRBV12-3 or TRBV12-4 to TRBJ1-1, with D unclear. Trimming left V 6 bases short and J 0 bases short, with 17 bases between. The CDR3 extends over 16 amino acids.

This chain joins TRBV12-3 or TRBV12-4 and TRBJ2-5, with D perhaps matching TRBD1 (6 bases). The CDR3 is 14 amino acids. The germline V and J ends were trimmed by 5 bases and 0 bases, with 10 bases remaining between them. CDR3 amino acids: CASSESGDQETQYF. The CDR3 DNA sequence: TGTGCCAGCAGTGAATCAGGGGACCAAGAGACCCAGTACTTC.

The V and J genes are TRBV7-3 and TRBJ1-6; maybe TRBD1 (5 bases). The germline CDR1 and CDR2 sequences are SGHTA and FQGTGA. The CDR3 length is 15 residues. The V and J ends lost 2 bases and 7 bases respectively, with 12 bases between them. CDR3 loop: CASSLVGVRNSPLHF. CDR3 in DNA: TGTGCCAGCAGCTTAGTAGGGGTCCGGAATTCACCCCTCCACTTT.

This clonotype was seen more than once but under ten times. The chain joins TRBV9 to TRBJ2-1; D is undetermined. CDR3 length: 15 residues. With 0 bases removed from V and 1 base from J, the gap between germline ends came to 8 bases. Germline CDR1 is SGDLS and CDR2 is YYNGEE. In nucleotides, the CDR3 is TGTGCCAGCAGCGTAGTCGCATGGTCCTACAATGAGCAGTTCTTC. This encodes CASSVVAWSYNEQFF.

V is TRBV18 and J is TRBJ2-7; 9 nucleotides line up with TRBD2. Germline V lookup: CDR1 KGHSH, CDR2 LQKENI. With 0 bases clipped from V and 5 bases from J, the junction kept 5 bases outside the gene matches. The CDR3 totals 15 residues. The CDR3 DNA follows: TGTGCCAGCTCACCACCGGGGATAGCGGGGGACGAGCAGTACTTC. Its protein product is CASSPPGIAGDEQYF. The whole variable domain, remainder taken from reference TRBV18 and TRBJ2-7, is NAGVMQNPRHLVRRRGQEARLRCSPMKGHSHVYWYRQLPEEGLKFMVYLQKENIIDESGMPKERFSAEFPKEGPSILRIQQVVRGDSAAYFCASSPPGIAGDEQYFGPGTRLTVT.

This clonotype has ten or more counts. The rearrangement joins TRBV5-1 to TRBJ2-1, with 11 bases aligning to TRBD2. The V segment lost 4 bases and the J segment 9 bases; nucleotides outside the gene matches: 21. The germline gives CDR1 SGHRS, CDR2 YFSETQ. This CDR3 comprises 19 residues. The CDR3 loop is CASSVDSGRAGLGWSEQFF. DNA of the CDR3: TGCGCCAGCAGCGTGGATAGCGGGAGGGCCGGTCTTGGTTGGAGTGAGCAGTTCTTC.

The sample holds many counts of this clonotype. V and J are TRBV13 and TRBJ2-7; 8 bases map to TRBD1. The CDR3 contains 16 residues. In germline, CDR1 is PRHDT, CDR2 FYEKMQ (reference sequence). V was pared by 0 bases and J by 5 bases, with 9 bases of the junction left unmatched. The CDR3: CASSLGDRGNWDEQYF. The DNA of the CDR3 is TGTGCCAGCAGCTTAGGAGACAGGGGAAACTGGGACGAGCAGTACTTC.

V and J are TRBV7-9 and TRBJ2-2; a weak D match, TRBD1 (5 bases). V lost 3 bases, J lost 4 bases, and 9 bases lay in between. Germline CDR1 and CDR2: SEHNR and FQNEAQ (reference sequence). This CDR3 has 14 residues. The CDR3 region is CASSFDSSTGELFF. In nucleotides, the CDR3 is TGTGCCAGCAGCTTCGACAGTAGCACCGGGGAGCTGTTTTTT. Using reference TRBV7-9 and TRBJ2-2 for the parts outside the CDR3, the full variable domain is DTGVSQNPRHKITKRGQNVTFRCDPISEHNRLYWYRQTLGQGPEFLTYFQNEAQLEKSRLLSDRFSAERPKGSFSTLEIQRTEQGDSAMYLCASSFDSSTGELFFGEGSRLTVL.

This rearrangement joins TRBV20-1 to TRBJ2-1, with TRBD2 identical over 14 bases. This CDR3 comprises 17 residues. Germline trimming cut 2 bases from V and 8 bases from J; bases unmatched to any gene: 11. The germline V gene has CDR1 DFQATT and CDR2 SNEGSKA (reference sequence). The CDR3 loop is CSARSPSTSGGADEQFF. Written as DNA, the CDR3 is TGCAGTGCTAGATCCCCCTCGACTAGCGGGGGGGCCGATGAGCAGTTCTTC.

This clonotype has at least ten counts. V and J are TRBV25-1 and TRBJ2-6; possibly TRBD1 for D (5 bases). CDR1 is MGHDK, CDR2 SYGVNS, per germline. This CDR3 spans 16 amino acids. The V end lost 5 bases, the J end lost 1 base, and 12 bases lay between the germline ends. The chain's CDR3 is CASSRVRGSGANVLTF. CDR3 nucleotides: TGTGCCAGCAGTCGAGTAAGGGGTTCTGGGGCCAACGTCCTGACTTTC.

This chain connects TRBV10-3 to TRBJ2-2; the D is unclear. CDR3 size: 13 residues. The V gene's germline CDR1 is ENHRY and CDR2 SYGVKD. Trimming cost V 3 bases and J 2 bases, with 4 bases left between them. The CDR3 loop reads CAISDTNTGELFF. CDR3 bases: TGTGCCATCAGTGACACTAACACCGGGGAGCTGTTTTTT.

The table lists this clonotype with a few counts. The CDR3 loop is CASSRDWYEQYF. The CDR3 coding sequence is TGTGCCAGCAGTCGCGACTGGTACGAGCAGTACTTC. This chain links TRBV11-3 with TRBJ2-7; D is ambiguous. Trimming stripped 6 bases from V and 4 bases from J, with 10 bases between. The CDR3 runs to 12 residues. Germline-derived CDR1 and CDR2 are SGHNT and YENEEA.

This clonotype was seen more than once but under ten times. J is TRBJ2-7 and V is TRBV5-6; D unresolved. The CDR3 is 13 amino acids. Trimming pared 1 base from V and 6 bases from J, leaving 11 bases between. Per the germline V gene, CDR1 is SGHDT and CDR2 is YYEEEE. As DNA, the CDR3 is TGTGCCAGCAGCTTGTACCCCCCCTCCGAGCAGTACTTC. Its protein product is CASSLYPPSEQYF.

J is TRBJ1-1 and V is TRBV29-1, with no clear D. The CDR3 sequence is 14 residues long. Germline V lookup: CDR1 SQVTM, CDR2 ANQGSEA. The germline V and J ends were trimmed by 6 bases and 5 bases, with 19 bases remaining between them. In DNA form, the CDR3 reads TGCAGCGTCCGGGCAAGGATGACGAGGACTGAAGCTTTCTTT. Amino acid sequence: CSVRARMTRTEAFF. The full variable domain, its missing parts supplied by reference TRBV29-1 and TRBJ1-1, is SAVISQKPSRDICQRGTSLTIQCQVDSQVTMMFWYRQQPGQSLTLIATANQGSEATYESGFVIDKFPISRPNLTFSTLTVSNMSPEDSSIYLCSVRARMTRTEAFFGQGTRLTVV.

This clonotype was found many times. Here the CDR3 DNA reads TGCGCCAGCAGCTTGGAACTCCTGGTCAATGATGAGCAGTTCTTC. This translates into CASSLELLVNDEQFF. The V and J genes are TRBV5-1 and TRBJ2-1; D is undetermined. Germline V gene lookup returns CDR1 SGHRS and CDR2 YFSETQ. Trimming pared 0 bases from V and 8 bases from J, leaving 15 bases between. This CDR3 has 15 amino acids.

This clonotype was seen ten or more times. J is TRBJ2-5 and V is TRBV5-1; D is ambiguous. The CDR3 is made up of 12 amino acids. Germline CDR1 reads SGHRS; CDR2 reads YFSETQ. Here the CDR3 reads CPFISRVETQYF. CDR3 DNA: TGCCCGTTTATCTCTAGGGTGGAGACCCAGTACTTC.